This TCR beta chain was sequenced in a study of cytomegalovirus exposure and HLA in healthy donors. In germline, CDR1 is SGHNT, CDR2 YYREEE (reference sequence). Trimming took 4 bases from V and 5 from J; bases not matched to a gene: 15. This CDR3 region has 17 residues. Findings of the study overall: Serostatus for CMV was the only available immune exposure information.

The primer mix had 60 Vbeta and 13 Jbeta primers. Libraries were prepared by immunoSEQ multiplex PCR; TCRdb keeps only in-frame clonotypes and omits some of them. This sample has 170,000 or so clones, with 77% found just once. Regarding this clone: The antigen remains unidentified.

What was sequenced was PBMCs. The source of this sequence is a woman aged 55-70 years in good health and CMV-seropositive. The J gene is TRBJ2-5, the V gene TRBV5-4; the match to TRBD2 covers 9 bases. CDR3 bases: TGTGCCAGCAGCCCTGGTAGCGGGGGTCGGTTTGGGGAGACCCAGTACTTC. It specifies CASSPGSGGRFGETQYF.